This is a list of T cell receptor beta chains from one sample in a study of cytomegalovirus exposure and HLA in healthy donors. Data came from immunoSEQ multiplex PCR; TCRdb stores just in-frame clones and leaves some out. In the table there are under 200,000 clones, approximately 77% of which are singletons. Sequenced material: PBMCs. The receptor set was obtained from a male donor in good health and CMV-seropositive. The CDR3 runs from the conserved cysteine through the conserved F or W. A D gene is named only where the DNA matches it firmly. A row's size may be missing; if present it is once, few, many or a size class.

CDR3nt: TGCGCCAGCACCCTCAAGGTAGCGGGGGGGCAACACGGGGAGCTGTTTTTT
CDR3aa: CASTLKVAGGQHGELFF
v_gene: TRBV5-1
d_gene: TRBD2
j_gene: TRBJ2-2
abundance: -

CDR3nt: TGTGCCACCCAGAAACTAGCAGTAGCCTACGAGCAGTACTTC
CDR3aa: CATQKLAVAYEQYF
v_gene: TRBV2
d_gene: -
j_gene: TRBJ2-7
abundance: -

CDR3nt: TGCGCCAGCAGCTTAGCGGCCCGATCCACAGATACGCAGTATTTT
CDR3aa: CASSLAARSTDTQYF
v_gene: TRBV5-1
d_gene: -
j_gene: TRBJ2-3
abundance: -

CDR3nt: TGTGCCAGCAGTGAAGGGGGGAGGTTGGCCAAAAACATTCAGTACTTC
CDR3aa: CASSEGGRLAKNIQYF
v_gene: TRBV2
d_gene: -
j_gene: TRBJ2-4
abundance: -

CDR3nt: TGTGCCAGCAGTTTAACCGGGACTCTCCTATCCTACAATGAGCAGTTCTTC
CDR3aa: CASSLTGTLLSYNEQFF
v_gene: TRBV27
d_gene: -
j_gene: TRBJ2-1
abundance: few

CDR3nt: TGTGCCAGCAGGACAGGGAACAAAAACATTCAGTACTTC
CDR3aa: CASRTGNKNIQYF
v_gene: TRBV6-1
d_gene: TRBD1
j_gene: TRBJ2-4
abundance: -

CDR3nt: TGTGCCAGCAGCGTCCGGGACAGGGGCTCCTATGGCTACACCTTC
CDR3aa: CASSVRDRGSYGYTF
v_gene: TRBV9
d_gene: TRBD1
j_gene: TRBJ1-2
abundance: -

CDR3nt: TGTGCCAGCAGCGTAGGCACAGGTCAAGAGACCCAGTACTTC
CDR3aa: CASSVGTGQETQYF
v_gene: TRBV9
d_gene: -
j_gene: TRBJ2-5
abundance: -

CDR3nt: TGTGCCAGCAGTTACTCAGGAGTGAGGACTGAAGCTTTCTTT
CDR3aa: CASSYSGVRTEAFF
v_gene: TRBV6-5
d_gene: -
j_gene: TRBJ1-1
abundance: -

CDR3nt: TGTGCCATCCACCCGGGACTAGCGGGGACAGATACGCAGTATTTT
CDR3aa: CAIHPGLAGTDTQYF
v_gene: TRBV6-1
d_gene: TRBD2
j_gene: TRBJ2-3
abundance: -

CDR3nt: TGTGCCAGCAGTGAAAGGGACAGGGGATTCACTGAAGCTTTCTTT
CDR3aa: CASSERDRGFTEAFF
v_gene: TRBV2
d_gene: TRBD1
j_gene: TRBJ1-1
abundance: -

CDR3nt: TGTGCCAGCAGTGAAGCAGCGGGGGGCACAGATACGCAGTATTTT
CDR3aa: CASSEAAGGTDTQYF
v_gene: TRBV6-1
d_gene: TRBD2
j_gene: TRBJ2-3
abundance: -

CDR3nt: TGTGCCACCAGCAGAGATCTCGATCAGCCCCAGCATTTT
CDR3aa: CATSRDLDQPQHF
v_gene: TRBV15
d_gene: -
j_gene: TRBJ1-5
abundance: -

CDR3nt: TGCAGCGTTGTAGCAGGGGGGGAGACCCAGTACTTC
CDR3aa: CSVVAGGETQYF
v_gene: TRBV29-1
d_gene: -
j_gene: TRBJ2-5
abundance: -

CDR3nt: TGTGCTAGTGGTTTGGTGACTAGCGGACTCACAGATACGCAGTATTTT
CDR3aa: CASGLVTSGLTDTQYF
v_gene: TRBV12-5
d_gene: TRBD2
j_gene: TRBJ2-3
abundance: -

CDR3nt: TGTGCCAGCCCTCTTGGGACAGGCCCTGAGGGTGGCTACACCTTC
CDR3aa: CASPLGTGPEGGYTF
v_gene: TRBV6-1
d_gene: TRBD1
j_gene: TRBJ1-2
abundance: -

CDR3nt: TGTGCCAGCGGAGGGGAGGGAAGCACAGATACGCAGTATTTT
CDR3aa: CASGGEGSTDTQYF
v_gene: TRBV9
d_gene: TRBD2
j_gene: TRBJ2-3
abundance: -

CDR3nt: TGTGCCAGCAGTCCCTCAGGCGGGGGGGCCACCTACGAGCAGTACTTC
CDR3aa: CASSPSGGGATYEQYF
v_gene: TRBV2
d_gene: TRBD2
j_gene: TRBJ2-7
abundance: few

CDR3nt: TGTGCCAGCAGCACCGACAGGGGGCCTTGGTATGGCTACACCTTC
CDR3aa: CASSTDRGPWYGYTF
v_gene: TRBV6-5
d_gene: TRBD1
j_gene: TRBJ1-2
abundance: -

CDR3nt: TGTGCCAGCAGTGTAGCGGGGGGGGTAGACAATGAGCAGTTCTTC
CDR3aa: CASSVAGGVDNEQFF
v_gene: TRBV2
d_gene: TRBD2
j_gene: TRBJ2-1
abundance: few

CDR3nt: TGCGCCAGCAGACGCAACCCGGGTCAGGGCCCTAGCTACACCTTC
CDR3aa: CASRRNPGQGPSYTF
v_gene: TRBV4-1
d_gene: -
j_gene: TRBJ1-2
abundance: -

CDR3nt: TGTGCCAGCAGTCCGGACAGGGATAACTACGAGCAGTACTTC
CDR3aa: CASSPDRDNYEQYF
v_gene: TRBV2
d_gene: TRBD1
j_gene: TRBJ2-7
abundance: -

CDR3nt: TGTGCCAGCAGTGATCCCAGGGGACGAAGCTACGAGCAGTACTTC
CDR3aa: CASSDPRGRSYEQYF
v_gene: TRBV2
d_gene: -
j_gene: TRBJ2-7
abundance: -

CDR3nt: TGTGCCAGCATTAGGGGTCCTAGCGGGGAGGGGGGCGAGCAGTACTTC
CDR3aa: CASIRGPSGEGGEQYF
v_gene: TRBV6-6
d_gene: TRBD2
j_gene: TRBJ2-7
abundance: few

CDR3nt: TGTTCCAGCAGCGCGAGACTGGGTGATAATTCACCCCTCCACTTT
CDR3aa: CSSSARLGDNSPLHF
v_gene: TRBV7-9
d_gene: -
j_gene: TRBJ1-6
abundance: -

CDR3nt: TGTGCCAGCAGCCAAGTGTGGGGATCAGGGTACGAGCAGTACTTC
CDR3aa: CASSQVWGSGYEQYF
v_gene: TRBV14
d_gene: -
j_gene: TRBJ2-7
abundance: -

CDR3nt: TGTGCCAGCAGCTTTGGAAACAGGGGGCCGAACACCGGGGAGCTGTTTTTT
CDR3aa: CASSFGNRGPNTGELFF
v_gene: TRBV7-3
d_gene: TRBD1
j_gene: TRBJ2-2
abundance: once

CDR3nt: TGTGCCAGCAGCTTGGCGACGCCAGGGGTCATGAACACTGAAGCTTTCTTT
CDR3aa: CASSLATPGVMNTEAFF
v_gene: TRBV5-6
d_gene: -
j_gene: TRBJ1-1
abundance: -

CDR3nt: TGCAGTGCTAGCCGCGCGGGAGAGCAGTACTTC
CDR3aa: CSASRAGEQYF
v_gene: TRBV20-1
d_gene: -
j_gene: TRBJ2-7
abundance: -

CDR3nt: TGTGCCAGCAGCGATAGGCAGGCCCCCAGAAATGGCTACACCTTC
CDR3aa: CASSDRQAPRNGYTF
v_gene: TRBV7-9
d_gene: -
j_gene: TRBJ1-2
abundance: -